The source of this T cell receptor (beta chain) is a study of monozygotic twins with inflammatory bowel disease. From the 5' RACE reads, TCRdb lists one entry per CDR3 protein and no DNA. The ten top clones account for 2% to 3%, within a sample of 400,000 to 500,000 distinct CDR3 sequences. The germline V gene encodes CDR1 MNHNS and CDR2 SASEGT. The CDR3 has 15 amino acids. The chain has TRBV6-1 and TRBJ2-4; TCRdb reports TRBD2, a call that lacks DNA to check it against. The receptor was isolated from a human donor with ulcerative colitis or Crohn's disease, or a healthy co-twin of an affected twin (not recorded which). The sequenced sample consisted of blood. The CDR3 loop reads CASSPRTSGRNIQYF.